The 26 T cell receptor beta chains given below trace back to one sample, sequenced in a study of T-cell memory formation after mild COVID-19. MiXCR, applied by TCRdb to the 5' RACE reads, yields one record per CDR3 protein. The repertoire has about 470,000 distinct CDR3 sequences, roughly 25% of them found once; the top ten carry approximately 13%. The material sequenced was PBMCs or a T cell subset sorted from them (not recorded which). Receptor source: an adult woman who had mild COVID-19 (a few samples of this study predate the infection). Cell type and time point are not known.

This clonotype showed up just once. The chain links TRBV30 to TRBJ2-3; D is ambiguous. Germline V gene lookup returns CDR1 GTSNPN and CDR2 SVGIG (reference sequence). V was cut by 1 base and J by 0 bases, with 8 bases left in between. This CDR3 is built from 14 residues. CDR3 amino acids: CAWSAGSSTDTQYF. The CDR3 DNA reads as TGTGCCTGGAGTGCGGGTTCTAGCACAGATACGCAGTATTTT.

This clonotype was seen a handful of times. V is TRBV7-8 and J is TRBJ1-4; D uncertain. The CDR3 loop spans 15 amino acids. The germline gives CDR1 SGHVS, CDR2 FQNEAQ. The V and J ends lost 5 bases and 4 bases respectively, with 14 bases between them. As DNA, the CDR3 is TGTGCCAGCAGCCGAGAAAGGGCGGTTAATGAAAAACTGTTTTTT. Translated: CASSRERAVNEKLFF.

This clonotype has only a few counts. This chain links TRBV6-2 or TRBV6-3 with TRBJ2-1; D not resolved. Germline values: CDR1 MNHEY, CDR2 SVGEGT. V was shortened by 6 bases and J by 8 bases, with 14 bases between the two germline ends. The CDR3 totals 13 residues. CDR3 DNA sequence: TGTGCCAGCAGACAAATGAAGGTCGATGAGCAGTTCTTC. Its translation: CASRQMKVDEQFF.

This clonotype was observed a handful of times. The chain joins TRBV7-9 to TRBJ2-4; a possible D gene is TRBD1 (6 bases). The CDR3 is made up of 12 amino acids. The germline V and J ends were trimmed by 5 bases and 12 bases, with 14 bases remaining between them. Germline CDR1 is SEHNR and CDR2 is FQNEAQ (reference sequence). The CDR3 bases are TGTGCCAGCAGCACGATAGACAGGTCTCAGTACTTC. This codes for CASSTIDRSQYF. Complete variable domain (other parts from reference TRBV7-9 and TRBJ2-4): DTGVSQNPRHKITKRGQNVTFRCDPISEHNRLYWYRQTLGQGPEFLTYFQNEAQLEKSRLLSDRFSAERPKGSFSTLEIQRTEQGDSAMYLCASSTIDRSQYFGAGTRLSVL.

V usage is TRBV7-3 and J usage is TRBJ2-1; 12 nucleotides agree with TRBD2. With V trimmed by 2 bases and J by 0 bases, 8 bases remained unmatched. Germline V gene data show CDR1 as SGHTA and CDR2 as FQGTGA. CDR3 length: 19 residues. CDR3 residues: CASSLEASGGVSSYNEQFF. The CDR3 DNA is TGTGCCAGCAGCTTAGAGGCTAGCGGGGGGGTTAGCTCCTACAATGAGCAGTTCTTC.

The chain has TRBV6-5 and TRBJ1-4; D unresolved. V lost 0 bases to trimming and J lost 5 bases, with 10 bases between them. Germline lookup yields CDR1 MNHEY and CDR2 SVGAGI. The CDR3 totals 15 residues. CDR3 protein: CASSYSEGLNEKLFF. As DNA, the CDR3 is TGTGCCAGCAGTTACTCGGAGGGTCTGAATGAAAAACTGTTTTTT.

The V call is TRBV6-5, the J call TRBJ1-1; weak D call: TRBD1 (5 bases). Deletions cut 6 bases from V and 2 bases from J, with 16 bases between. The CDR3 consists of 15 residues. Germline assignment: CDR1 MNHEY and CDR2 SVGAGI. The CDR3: CASRAQGSLNTEAFF. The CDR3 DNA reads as TGTGCCAGCAGGGCCCAGGGATCTCTAAACACTGAAGCTTTCTTT.

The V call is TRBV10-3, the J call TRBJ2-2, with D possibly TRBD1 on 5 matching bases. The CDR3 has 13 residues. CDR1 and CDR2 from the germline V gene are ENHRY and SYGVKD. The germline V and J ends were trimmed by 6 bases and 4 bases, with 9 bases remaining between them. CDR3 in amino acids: CAISREGTGELFF. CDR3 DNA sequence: TGTGCCATCAGCAGGGAAGGCACCGGGGAGCTGTTTTTT.

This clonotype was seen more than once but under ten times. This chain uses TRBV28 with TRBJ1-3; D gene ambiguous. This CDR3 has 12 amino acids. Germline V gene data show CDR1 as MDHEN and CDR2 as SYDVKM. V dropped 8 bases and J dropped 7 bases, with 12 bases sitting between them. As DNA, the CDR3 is TGTGCCAGCGGGCAGAGGAGGAACACCATATATTTT. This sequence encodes CASGQRRNTIYF.

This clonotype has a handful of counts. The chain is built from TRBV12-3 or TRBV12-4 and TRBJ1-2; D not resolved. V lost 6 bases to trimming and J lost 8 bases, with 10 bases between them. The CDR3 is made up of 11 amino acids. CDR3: CASSPSIGYTF. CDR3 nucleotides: TGTGCCAGCAGCCCATCGATCGGCTACACCTTC.

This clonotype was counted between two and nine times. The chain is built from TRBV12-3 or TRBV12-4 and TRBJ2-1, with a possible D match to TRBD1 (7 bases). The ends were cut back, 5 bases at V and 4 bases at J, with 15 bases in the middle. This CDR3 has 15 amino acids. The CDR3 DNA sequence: TGTGCCAGCAGTGCGCGGGACAGAGTATACAATGAGCAGTTCTTC. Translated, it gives CASSARDRVYNEQFF.

The CDR3 reads CASSFGPASTDTQYF. CDR3 nucleotides: TGTGCCAGCAGTTTCGGGCCCGCTAGCACAGATACGCAGTATTTT. This chain links TRBV12-3 or TRBV12-4 with TRBJ2-3, with no clear D. V was pared by 3 bases and J by 0 bases, with 10 bases between. CDR3 length: 15 residues.

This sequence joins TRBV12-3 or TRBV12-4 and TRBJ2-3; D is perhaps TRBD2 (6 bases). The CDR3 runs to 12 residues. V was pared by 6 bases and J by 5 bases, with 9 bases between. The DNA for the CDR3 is TGTGCCAGCAGGTCAGCGGGAGATACGCAGTATTTT. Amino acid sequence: CASRSAGDTQYF.

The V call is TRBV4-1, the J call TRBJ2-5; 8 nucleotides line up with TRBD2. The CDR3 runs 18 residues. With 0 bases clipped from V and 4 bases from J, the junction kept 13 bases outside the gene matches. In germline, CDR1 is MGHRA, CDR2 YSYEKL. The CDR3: CASSQERSGGARGETQYF. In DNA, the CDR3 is TGCGCCAGCAGCCAAGAAAGGAGCGGGGGCGCCCGGGGAGAGACCCAGTACTTC.

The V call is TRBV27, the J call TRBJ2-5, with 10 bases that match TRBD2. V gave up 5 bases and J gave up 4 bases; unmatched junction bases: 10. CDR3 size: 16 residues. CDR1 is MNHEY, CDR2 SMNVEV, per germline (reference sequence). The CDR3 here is CASSPGLLAGGETQYF. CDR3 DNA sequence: TGTGCCAGCAGTCCCGGTTTGTTAGCGGGAGGAGAGACCCAGTACTTC.

The CDR3 DNA follows: TGTGCCAGCAGGGCGGGACTAGCGGGGACCTCTAGGTCCGAGCAGTACTTC. It yields the protein CASRAGLAGTSRSEQYF. The chain has TRBV12-3 or TRBV12-4 and TRBJ2-7; TRBD2 matches 13 bases. V gave up 6 bases and J gave up 6 bases; unmatched junction bases: 14. This CDR3 is 17 amino acids long.

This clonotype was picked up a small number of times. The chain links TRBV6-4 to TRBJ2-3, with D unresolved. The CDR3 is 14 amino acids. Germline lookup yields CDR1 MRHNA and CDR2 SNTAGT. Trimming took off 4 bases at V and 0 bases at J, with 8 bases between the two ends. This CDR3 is CASSVDPSTDTQYF. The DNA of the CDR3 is TGTGCCAGCAGTGTGGACCCGAGCACAGATACGCAGTATTTT.

The CDR3 DNA is TGTGCCAGCAGCCTAACTACAGGGCTCTTTGATCAGCCCCAGCATTTT. Its protein product is CASSLTTGLFDQPQHF. The rearrangement joins TRBV11-2 to TRBJ1-5; a weak D match, TRBD1 (6 bases). This CDR3 region has 16 residues. Deletions cut 5 bases from V and 5 bases from J, with 19 bases between. CDR1 and CDR2 (germline): SGHAT, FQNNGV. The entire variable domain, with the rest obtained from reference TRBV11-2 and TRBJ1-5, is as follows: EAGVAQSPRYKIIEKRQSVAFWCNPISGHATLYWYQQILGQGPKLLIQFQNNGVVDDSQLPKDRFSAERLKGVDSTLKIQPAKLEDSAVYLCASSLTTGLFDQPQHFGDGTRLSIL.

This CDR3 is CASSSAAGSYNEQFF. Written as DNA, the CDR3 is TGTGCCAGCAGCTCTGCGGCGGGGTCCTACAATGAGCAGTTCTTC. The chain is built from TRBV7-3 and TRBJ2-1; possibly TRBD2 for D (6 bases). The V gene's germline CDR1 is SGHTA and CDR2 FQGTGA. Trimming stripped 4 bases from V and 1 base from J, with 11 bases between. The CDR3 covers 15 residues.

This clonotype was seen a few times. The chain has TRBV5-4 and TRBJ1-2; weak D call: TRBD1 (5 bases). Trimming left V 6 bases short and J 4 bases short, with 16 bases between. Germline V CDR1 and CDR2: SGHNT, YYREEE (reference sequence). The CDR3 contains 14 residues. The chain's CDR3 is CASTLGGEPYGYTF. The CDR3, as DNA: TGTGCCAGCACCTTAGGAGGGGAACCCTATGGCTACACCTTC.

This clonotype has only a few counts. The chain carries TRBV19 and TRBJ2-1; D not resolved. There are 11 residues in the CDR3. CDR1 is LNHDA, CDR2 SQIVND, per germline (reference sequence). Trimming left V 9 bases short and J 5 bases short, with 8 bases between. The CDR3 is CASREDNEQFF. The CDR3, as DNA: TGTGCCAGCCGAGAAGACAATGAGCAGTTCTTC.

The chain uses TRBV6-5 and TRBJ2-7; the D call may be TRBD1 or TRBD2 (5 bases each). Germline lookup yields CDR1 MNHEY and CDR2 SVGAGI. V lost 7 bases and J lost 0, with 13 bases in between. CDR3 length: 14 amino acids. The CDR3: CASTSEGNSYEQYF. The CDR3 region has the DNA TGTGCCAGCACCTCCGAGGGGAACTCCTACGAGCAGTACTTC.

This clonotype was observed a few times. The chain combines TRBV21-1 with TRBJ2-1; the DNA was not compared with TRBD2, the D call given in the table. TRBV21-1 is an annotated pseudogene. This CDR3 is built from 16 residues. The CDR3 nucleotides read TGTGCCAGCAGCAAAGCCATAACGGGAACGCACAATGAGCAGTTCTTC. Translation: CASSKAITGTHNEQFF.

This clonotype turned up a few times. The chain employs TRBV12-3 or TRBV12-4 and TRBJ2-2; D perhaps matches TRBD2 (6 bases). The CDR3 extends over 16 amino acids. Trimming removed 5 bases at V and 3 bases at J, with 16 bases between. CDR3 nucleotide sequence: TGTGCCAGCAGTGTCGTGGGACGGGGGTACACCGGGGAGCTGTTTTTT. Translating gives CASSVVGRGYTGELFF.

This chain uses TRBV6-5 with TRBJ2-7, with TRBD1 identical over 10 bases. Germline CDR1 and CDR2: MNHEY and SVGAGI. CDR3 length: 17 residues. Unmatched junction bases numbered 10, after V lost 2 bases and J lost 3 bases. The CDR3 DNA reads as TGTGCCAGCAGTTACCCGAGACCCGGGACAGGGGTCTACGAGCAGTACTTC. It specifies CASSYPRPGTGVYEQYF.

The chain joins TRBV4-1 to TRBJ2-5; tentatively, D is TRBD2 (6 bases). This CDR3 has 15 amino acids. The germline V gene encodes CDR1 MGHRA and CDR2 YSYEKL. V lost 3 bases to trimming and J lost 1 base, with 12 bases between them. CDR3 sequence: CASSQPEGLQETQYF. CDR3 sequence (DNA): TGCGCCAGCAGCCAGCCGGAGGGACTCCAAGAGACCCAGTACTTC.